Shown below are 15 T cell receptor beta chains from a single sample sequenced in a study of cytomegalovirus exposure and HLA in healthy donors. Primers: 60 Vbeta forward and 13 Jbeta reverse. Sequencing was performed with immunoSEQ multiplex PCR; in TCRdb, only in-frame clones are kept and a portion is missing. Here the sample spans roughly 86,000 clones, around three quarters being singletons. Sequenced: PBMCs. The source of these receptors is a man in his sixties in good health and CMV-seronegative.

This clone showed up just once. As DNA, the CDR3 is TGCGCCAGCAGCCAAGCGCGGCGGGCAGATACGCAGTATTTT. Translation: CASSQARRADTQYF. The chain combines TRBV4-3 with TRBJ2-3; D is perhaps TRBD2 (5 bases). Germline V CDR1 and CDR2: LGHNA, YSLEER. The CDR3 runs to 14 residues. V was pared by 1 base and J by 4 bases, with 9 bases between.

CDR3 amino acids: CASSFETGSRRKLFF. In DNA, the CDR3 is TGTGCCAGCAGCTTTGAGACAGGGTCCAGGCGAAAACTGTTTTTT. The J gene is TRBJ1-4, the V gene TRBV5-4, with 7 bases identical to TRBD1. J gave up 10 bases and V 2 bases, and 11 bases lay outside the gene matches. CDR1 is SGHNT, CDR2 YYREEE, per germline (reference sequence). The CDR3 consists of 15 residues.

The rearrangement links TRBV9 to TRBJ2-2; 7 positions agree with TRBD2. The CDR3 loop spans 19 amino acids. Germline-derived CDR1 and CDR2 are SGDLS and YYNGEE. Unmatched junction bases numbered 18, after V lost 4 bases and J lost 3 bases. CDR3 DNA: TGTGCCAGCAGCCCCGAAGATGGACCCCGGGGGGAGGACACCGGGGAGCTGTTTTTT. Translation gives CASSPEDGPRGEDTGELFF.

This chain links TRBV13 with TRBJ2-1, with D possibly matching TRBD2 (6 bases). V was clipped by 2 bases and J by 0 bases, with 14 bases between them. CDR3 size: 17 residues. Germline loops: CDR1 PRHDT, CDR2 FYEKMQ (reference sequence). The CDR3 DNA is TGTGCCAGCAGCTTATTTAGCGGCAGGAGCTCCTACAATGAGCAGTTCTTC. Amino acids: CASSLFSGRSSYNEQFF.

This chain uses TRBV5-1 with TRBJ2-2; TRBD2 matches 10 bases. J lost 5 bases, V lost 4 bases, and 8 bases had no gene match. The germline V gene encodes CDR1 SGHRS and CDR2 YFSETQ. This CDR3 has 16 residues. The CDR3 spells CASSIIAGGGTGELFF. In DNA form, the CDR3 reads TGCGCCAGCAGCATTATAGCGGGAGGAGGGACCGGGGAGCTGTTTTTT.

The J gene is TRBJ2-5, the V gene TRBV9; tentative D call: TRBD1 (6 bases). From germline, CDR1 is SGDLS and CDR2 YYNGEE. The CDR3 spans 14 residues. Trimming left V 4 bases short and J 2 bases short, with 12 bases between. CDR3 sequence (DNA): TGTGCCAGCAGCCGAACAGGGAGTCAAGAGACCCAGTACTTC. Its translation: CASSRTGSQETQYF.

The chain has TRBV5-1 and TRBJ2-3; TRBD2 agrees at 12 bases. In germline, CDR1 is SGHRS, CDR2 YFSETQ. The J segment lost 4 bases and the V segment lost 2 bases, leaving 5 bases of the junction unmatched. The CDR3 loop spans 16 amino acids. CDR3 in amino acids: CASSLSSGGAADTQYF. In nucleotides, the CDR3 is TGCGCCAGCAGCTTATCTAGCGGGGGGGCCGCAGATACGCAGTATTTT.

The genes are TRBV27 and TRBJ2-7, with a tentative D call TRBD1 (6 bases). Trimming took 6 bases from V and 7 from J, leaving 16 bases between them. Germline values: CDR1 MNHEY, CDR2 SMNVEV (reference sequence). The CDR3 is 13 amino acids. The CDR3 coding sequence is TGTGCCAGCAGGCCGACAGGTCCAGGGGAGCAGTACTTC. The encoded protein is CASRPTGPGEQYF.

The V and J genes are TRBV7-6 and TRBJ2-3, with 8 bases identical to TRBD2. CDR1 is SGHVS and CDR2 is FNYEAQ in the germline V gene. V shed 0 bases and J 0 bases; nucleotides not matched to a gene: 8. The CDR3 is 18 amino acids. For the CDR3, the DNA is TGTGCCAGCAGCTTAGCGAGCGGGGGTACATTAAGCACAGATACGCAGTATTTT. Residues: CASSLASGGTLSTDTQYF.

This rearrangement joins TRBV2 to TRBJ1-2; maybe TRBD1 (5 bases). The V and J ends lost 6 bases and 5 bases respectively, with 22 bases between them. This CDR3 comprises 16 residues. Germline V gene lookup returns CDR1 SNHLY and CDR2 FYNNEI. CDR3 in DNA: TGTGCCAGCAGCACCCGGAGGTCGACAGCGGGGTATGGCTACACCTTC. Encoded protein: CASSTRRSTAGYGYTF. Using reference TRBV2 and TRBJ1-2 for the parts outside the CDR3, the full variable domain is EPEVTQTPSHQVTQMGQEVILRCVPISNHLYFYWYRQILGQKVEFLVSFYNNEISEKSEIFDDQFSVERPDGSNFTLKIRSTKLEDSAMYFCASSTRRSTAGYGYTFGSGTRLTVV.

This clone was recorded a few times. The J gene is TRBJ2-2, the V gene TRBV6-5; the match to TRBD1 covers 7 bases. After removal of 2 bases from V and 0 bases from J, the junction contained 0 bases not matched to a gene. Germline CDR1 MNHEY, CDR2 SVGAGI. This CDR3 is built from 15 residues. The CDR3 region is CASSYGTANTGELFF. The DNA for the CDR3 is TGTGCCAGCAGTTACGGGACAGCGAACACCGGGGAGCTGTTTTTT.

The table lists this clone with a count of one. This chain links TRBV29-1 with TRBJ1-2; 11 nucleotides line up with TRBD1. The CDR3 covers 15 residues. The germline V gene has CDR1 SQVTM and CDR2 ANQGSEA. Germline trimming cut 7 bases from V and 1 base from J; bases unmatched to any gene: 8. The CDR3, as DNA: TGCAGCGGGGACAGGGGGAGCTCAATTAACTATGGCTACACCTTC. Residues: CSGDRGSSINYGYTF. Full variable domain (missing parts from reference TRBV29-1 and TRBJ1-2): SAVISQKPSRDICQRGTSLTIQCQVDSQVTMMFWYRQQPGQSLTLIATANQGSEATYESGFVIDKFPISRPNLTFSTLTVSNMSPEDSSIYLCSGDRGSSINYGYTFGSGTRLTVV.

The CDR3 coding sequence is TGTGCCAGCAGTTGGTCAGGGGCCACCAATCAGCCCCAGCATTTT. Encoded protein: CASSWSGATNQPQHF. V is TRBV27 and J is TRBJ1-5; D is possibly TRBD1 (6 bases). CDR1 is MNHEY and CDR2 is SMNVEV in the germline V gene (reference sequence). The length of the CDR3 is 15 residues. V was clipped by 4 bases and J by 3 bases, with 13 bases between them.

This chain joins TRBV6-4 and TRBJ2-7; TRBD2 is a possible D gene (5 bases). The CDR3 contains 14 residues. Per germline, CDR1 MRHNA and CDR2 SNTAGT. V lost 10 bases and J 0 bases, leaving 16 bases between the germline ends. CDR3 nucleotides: TGTGCCATTCCCCCCCCGGGGAACTCCTACGAGCAGTACTTC. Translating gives CAIPPPGNSYEQYF.

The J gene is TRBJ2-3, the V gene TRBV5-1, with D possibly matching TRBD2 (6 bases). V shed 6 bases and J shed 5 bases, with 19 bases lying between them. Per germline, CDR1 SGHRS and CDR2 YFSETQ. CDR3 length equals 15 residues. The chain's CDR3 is CASTARGTPGDTQYF. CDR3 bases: TGCGCCAGCACAGCGAGAGGGACTCCCGGAGATACGCAGTATTTT.